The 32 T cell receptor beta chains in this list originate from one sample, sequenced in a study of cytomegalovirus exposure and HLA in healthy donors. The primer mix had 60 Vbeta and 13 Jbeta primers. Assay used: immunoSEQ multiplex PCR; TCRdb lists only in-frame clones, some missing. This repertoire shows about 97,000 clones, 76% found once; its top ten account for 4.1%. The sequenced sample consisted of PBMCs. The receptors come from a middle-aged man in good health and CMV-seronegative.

The CDR3 bases are TGTGCCAGCAGCTTTACAGGGGGCATCAACTATGGCTACACCTTC. As protein: CASSFTGGINYGYTF. The chain uses TRBV5-5 and TRBJ1-2; the match to TRBD1 covers 9 bases. The CDR3 length is 15 residues. The V gene's germline CDR1 is SGHKS and CDR2 YYEKEE (reference sequence). Trimming cost V 2 bases and J 2 bases; bases outside gene matches: 4.

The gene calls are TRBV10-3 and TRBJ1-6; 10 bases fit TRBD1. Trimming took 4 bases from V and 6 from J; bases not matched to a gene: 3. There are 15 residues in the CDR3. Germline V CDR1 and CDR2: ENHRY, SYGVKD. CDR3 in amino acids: CAISGGQGPNSPLHF. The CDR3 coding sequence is TGTGCCATCAGTGGGGGACAGGGGCCTAATTCACCCCTCCACTTT.

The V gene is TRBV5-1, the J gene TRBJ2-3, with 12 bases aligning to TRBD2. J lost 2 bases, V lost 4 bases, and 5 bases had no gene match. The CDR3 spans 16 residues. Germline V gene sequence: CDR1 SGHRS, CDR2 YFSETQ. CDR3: CASSKTSGGLTDTQYF. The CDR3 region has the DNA TGCGCCAGCAGCAAGACTAGCGGGGGCCTCACAGATACGCAGTATTTT.

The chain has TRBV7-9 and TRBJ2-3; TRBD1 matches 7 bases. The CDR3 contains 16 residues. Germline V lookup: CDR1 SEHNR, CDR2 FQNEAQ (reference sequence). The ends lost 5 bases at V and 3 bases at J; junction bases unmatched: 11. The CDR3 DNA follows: TGTGCCAGCAGCCTGCTCTCCGGGACAGAGACAGATACGCAGTATTTT. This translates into CASSLLSGTETDTQYF.

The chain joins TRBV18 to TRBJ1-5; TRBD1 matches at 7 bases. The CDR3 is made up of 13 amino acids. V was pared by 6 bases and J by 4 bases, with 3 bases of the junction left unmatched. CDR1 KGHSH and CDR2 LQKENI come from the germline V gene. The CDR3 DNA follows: TGTGCCAGCTCCGGACAGGTAAATCAGCCCCAGCATTTT. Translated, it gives CASSGQVNQPQHF.

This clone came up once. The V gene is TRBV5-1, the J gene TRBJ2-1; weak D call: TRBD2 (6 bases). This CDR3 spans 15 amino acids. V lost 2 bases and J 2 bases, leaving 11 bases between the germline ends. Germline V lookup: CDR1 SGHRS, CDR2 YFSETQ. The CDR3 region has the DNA TGCGCCAGCAGCTTAACTAGCCAAACCTACAATGAGCAGTTCTTC. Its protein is CASSLTSQTYNEQFF.

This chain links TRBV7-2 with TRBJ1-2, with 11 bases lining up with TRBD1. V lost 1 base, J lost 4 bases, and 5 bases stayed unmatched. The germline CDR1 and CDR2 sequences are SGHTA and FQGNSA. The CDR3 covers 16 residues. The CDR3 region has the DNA TGTGCCAGCAGCTTAGGAAGGACAGGGGGCATCTATGGCTACACCTTC. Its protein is CASSLGRTGGIYGYTF.

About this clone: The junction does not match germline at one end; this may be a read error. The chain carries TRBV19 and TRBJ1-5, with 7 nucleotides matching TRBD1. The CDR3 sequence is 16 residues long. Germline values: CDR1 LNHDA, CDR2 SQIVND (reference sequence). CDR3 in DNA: TGTGCCGGTAGTACCGACAGGGATGACCTCGGTTGGCCCCAGCATTTT. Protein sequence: CAGSTDRDDLGWPQHF.

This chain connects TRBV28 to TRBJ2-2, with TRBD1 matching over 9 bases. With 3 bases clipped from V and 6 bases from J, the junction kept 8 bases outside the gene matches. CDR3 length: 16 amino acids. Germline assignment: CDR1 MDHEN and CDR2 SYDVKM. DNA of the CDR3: TGTGCCAGCAGTTTCCTTCCGGGACAGGGAGCCGGGGAGCTGTTTTTT. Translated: CASSFLPGQGAGELFF.

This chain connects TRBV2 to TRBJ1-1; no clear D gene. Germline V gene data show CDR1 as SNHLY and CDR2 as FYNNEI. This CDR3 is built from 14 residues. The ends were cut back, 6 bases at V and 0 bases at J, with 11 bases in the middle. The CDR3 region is CASRQGQVNTEAFF. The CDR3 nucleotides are TGTGCCAGCAGGCAAGGTCAGGTGAACACTGAAGCTTTCTTT.

CDR3 residues: CASIGTSHISYNEQFF. The DNA for the CDR3 is TGTGCCAGCATCGGGACTAGCCACATCTCCTACAATGAGCAGTTCTTC. This sequence joins TRBV2 and TRBJ2-1; TRBD2 matches at 9 bases. Germline CDR1 SNHLY, CDR2 FYNNEI. The CDR3 totals 16 residues. Trimming removed 7 bases from V and 0 bases from J; junction bases left unmatched: 7.

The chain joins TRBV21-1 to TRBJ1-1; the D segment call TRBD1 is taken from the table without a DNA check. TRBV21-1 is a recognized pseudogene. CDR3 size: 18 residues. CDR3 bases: TGTGCCAGCAGCAAAGTTCGTGGCAGGGGGCTGGTGAACACTGAAGCTTTCTTT. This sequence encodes CASSKVRGRGLVNTEAFF.

CDR3 DNA sequence: TGCGCCAGCCGAAACGGGAATCATGAAAAACTGTTTTTT. Its translation: CASRNGNHEKLFF. The chain couples TRBV5-1 to TRBJ1-4; unclear D gene. Germline CDR1 is SGHRS and CDR2 is YFSETQ. The V end lost 7 bases, the J end lost 6 bases, and 13 bases lay between the germline ends. The CDR3 extends over 13 amino acids.

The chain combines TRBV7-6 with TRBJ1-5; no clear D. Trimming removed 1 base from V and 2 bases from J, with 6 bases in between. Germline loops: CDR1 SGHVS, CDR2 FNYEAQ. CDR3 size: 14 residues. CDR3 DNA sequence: TGTGCCAGCAGCTTAGTGGAGGGCAATCAGCCCCAGCATTTT. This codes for CASSLVEGNQPQHF.

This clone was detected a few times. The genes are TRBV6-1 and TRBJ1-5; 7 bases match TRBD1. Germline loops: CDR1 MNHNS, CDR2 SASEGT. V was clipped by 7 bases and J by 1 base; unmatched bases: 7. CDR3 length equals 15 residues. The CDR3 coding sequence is TGTGCCAGCAAAAGGGGGCAGGAGAGCAATCAGCCCCAGCATTTT. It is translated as CASKRGQESNQPQHF.

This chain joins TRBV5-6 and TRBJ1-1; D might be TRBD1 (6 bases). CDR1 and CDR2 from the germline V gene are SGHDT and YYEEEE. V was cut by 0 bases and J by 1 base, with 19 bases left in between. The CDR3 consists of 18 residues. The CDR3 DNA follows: TGTGCCAGCAGCTTGGCCGGGAGGGGGGCAGTCGGGAACACTGAAGCTTTCTTT. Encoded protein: CASSLAGRGAVGNTEAFF.

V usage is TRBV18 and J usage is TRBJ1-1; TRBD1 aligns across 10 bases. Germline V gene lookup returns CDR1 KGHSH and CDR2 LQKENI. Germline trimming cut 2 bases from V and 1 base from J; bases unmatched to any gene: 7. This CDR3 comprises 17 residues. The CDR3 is CASSPRMGQGTNTEAFF. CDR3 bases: TGTGCCAGCTCACCAAGAATGGGACAGGGGACGAACACTGAAGCTTTCTTT.

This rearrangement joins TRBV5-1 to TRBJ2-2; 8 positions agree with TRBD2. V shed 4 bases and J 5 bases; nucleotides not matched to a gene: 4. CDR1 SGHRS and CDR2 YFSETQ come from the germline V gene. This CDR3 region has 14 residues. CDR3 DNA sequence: TGCGCCAGCAGCCCGGGGGGGAATACCGGGGAGCTGTTTTTT. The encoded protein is CASSPGGNTGELFF.

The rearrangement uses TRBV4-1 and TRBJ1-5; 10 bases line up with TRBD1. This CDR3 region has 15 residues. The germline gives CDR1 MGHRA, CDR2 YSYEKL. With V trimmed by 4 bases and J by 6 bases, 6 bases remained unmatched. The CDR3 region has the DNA TGCGCCAGCAGCCCGGGGACAGGGGTTGCTCAGCCCCAGCATTTT. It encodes CASSPGTGVAQPQHF.

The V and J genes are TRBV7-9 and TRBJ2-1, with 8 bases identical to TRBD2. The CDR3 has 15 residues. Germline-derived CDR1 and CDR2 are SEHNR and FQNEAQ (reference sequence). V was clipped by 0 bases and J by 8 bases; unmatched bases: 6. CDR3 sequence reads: CASSLATSGVDEQFF. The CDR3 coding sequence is TGTGCCAGCAGCTTAGCCACTAGCGGAGTCGATGAGCAGTTCTTC.

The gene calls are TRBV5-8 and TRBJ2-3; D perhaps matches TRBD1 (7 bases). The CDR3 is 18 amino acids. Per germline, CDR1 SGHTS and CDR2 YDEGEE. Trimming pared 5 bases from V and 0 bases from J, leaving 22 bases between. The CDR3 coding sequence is TGTGCCAGCAGTCCGCGACAGGGACTTGTTACTAGCACAGATACGCAGTATTTT. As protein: CASSPRQGLVTSTDTQYF.

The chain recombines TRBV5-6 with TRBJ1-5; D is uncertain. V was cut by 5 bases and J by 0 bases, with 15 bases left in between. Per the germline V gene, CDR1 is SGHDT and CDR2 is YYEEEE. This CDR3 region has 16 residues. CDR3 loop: CASSFTSRGSNQPQHF. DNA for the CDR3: TGTGCCAGCAGTTTTACCTCACGCGGTAGCAATCAGCCCCAGCATTTT.

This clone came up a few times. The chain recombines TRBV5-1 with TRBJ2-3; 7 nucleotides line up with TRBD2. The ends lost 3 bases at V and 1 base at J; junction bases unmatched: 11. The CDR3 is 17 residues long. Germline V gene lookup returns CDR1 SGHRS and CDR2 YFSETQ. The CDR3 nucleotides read TGCGCCAGCAGCTGGGGCGGGGGTCCTAAGGGCACAGATACGCAGTATTTT. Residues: CASSWGGGPKGTDTQYF.

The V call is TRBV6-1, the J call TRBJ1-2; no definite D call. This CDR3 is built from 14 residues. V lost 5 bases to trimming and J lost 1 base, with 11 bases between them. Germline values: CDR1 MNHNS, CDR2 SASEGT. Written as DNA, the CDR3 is TGTGCCAGCAGTTCGGCAGGAATTAACTATGGCTACACCTTC. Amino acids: CASSSAGINYGYTF.

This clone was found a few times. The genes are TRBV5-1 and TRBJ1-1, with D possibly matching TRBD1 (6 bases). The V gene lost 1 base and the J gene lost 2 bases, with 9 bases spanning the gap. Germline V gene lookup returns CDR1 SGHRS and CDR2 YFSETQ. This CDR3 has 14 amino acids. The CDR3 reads CASSLRTDNTEAFF. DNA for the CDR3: TGCGCCAGCAGCTTGCGGACAGATAACACTGAAGCTTTCTTT. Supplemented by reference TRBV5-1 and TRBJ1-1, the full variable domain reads KAGVTQTPRYLIKTRGQQVTLSCSPISGHRSVSWYQQTPGQGLQFLFEYFSETQRNKGNFPGRFSGRQFSNSRSEMNVSTLELGDSALYLCASSLRTDNTEAFFGQGTRLTVV.

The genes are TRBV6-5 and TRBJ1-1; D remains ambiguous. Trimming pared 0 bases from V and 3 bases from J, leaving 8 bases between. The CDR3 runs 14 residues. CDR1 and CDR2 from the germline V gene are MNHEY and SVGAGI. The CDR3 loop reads CASSYSLADTEAFF. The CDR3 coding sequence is TGTGCCAGCAGTTACTCGCTGGCGGACACTGAAGCTTTCTTT.

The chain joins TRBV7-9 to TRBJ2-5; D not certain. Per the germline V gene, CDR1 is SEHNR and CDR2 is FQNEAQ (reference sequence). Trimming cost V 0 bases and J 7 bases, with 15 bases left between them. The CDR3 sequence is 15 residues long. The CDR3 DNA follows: TGTGCCAGCAGCTTAGCGATAGGTCCCCGCGGGACCCAGTACTTC. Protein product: CASSLAIGPRGTQYF.

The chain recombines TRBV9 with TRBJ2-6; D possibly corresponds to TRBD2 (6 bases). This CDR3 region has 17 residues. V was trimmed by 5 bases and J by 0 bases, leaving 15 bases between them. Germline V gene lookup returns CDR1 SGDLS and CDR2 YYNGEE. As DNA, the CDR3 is TGTGCCAGCAGGACAACCGGGACTCCCTCTGGGGCCAACGTCCTGACTTTC. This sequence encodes CASRTTGTPSGANVLTF.

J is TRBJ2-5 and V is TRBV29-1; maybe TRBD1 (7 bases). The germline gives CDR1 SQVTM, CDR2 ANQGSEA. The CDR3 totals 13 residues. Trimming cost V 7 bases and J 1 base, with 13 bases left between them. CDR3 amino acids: CSALRGAQETQYF. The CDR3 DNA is TGCAGCGCCCTCAGGGGGGCCCAAGAGACCCAGTACTTC.

CDR3 region: CAIRDRGAPTEAFF. CDR3 nucleotides: TGTGCCATCAGGGACAGGGGCGCCCCCACTGAAGCTTTCTTT. V usage is TRBV10-3 and J usage is TRBJ1-1, with TRBD1 identical over 9 bases. Germline lookup yields CDR1 ENHRY and CDR2 SYGVKD. Losses at the gene ends were 6 bases for V and 4 bases for J; bases not matched to a gene: 6. The CDR3 runs to 14 residues.

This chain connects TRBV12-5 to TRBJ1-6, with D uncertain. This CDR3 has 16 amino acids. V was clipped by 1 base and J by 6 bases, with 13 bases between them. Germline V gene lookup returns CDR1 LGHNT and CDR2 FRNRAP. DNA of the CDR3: TGTGCTAGTGGTTTGGGAGAGTACCCATTTAATTCACCCCTCCACTTT. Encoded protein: CASGLGEYPFNSPLHF.

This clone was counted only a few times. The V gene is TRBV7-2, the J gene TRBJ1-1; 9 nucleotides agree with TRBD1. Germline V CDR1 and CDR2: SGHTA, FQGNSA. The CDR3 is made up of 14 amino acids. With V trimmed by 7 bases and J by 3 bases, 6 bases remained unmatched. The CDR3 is CASIKQGADTEAFF. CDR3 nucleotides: TGTGCCAGCATCAAACAGGGGGCAGACACTGAAGCTTTCTTT.